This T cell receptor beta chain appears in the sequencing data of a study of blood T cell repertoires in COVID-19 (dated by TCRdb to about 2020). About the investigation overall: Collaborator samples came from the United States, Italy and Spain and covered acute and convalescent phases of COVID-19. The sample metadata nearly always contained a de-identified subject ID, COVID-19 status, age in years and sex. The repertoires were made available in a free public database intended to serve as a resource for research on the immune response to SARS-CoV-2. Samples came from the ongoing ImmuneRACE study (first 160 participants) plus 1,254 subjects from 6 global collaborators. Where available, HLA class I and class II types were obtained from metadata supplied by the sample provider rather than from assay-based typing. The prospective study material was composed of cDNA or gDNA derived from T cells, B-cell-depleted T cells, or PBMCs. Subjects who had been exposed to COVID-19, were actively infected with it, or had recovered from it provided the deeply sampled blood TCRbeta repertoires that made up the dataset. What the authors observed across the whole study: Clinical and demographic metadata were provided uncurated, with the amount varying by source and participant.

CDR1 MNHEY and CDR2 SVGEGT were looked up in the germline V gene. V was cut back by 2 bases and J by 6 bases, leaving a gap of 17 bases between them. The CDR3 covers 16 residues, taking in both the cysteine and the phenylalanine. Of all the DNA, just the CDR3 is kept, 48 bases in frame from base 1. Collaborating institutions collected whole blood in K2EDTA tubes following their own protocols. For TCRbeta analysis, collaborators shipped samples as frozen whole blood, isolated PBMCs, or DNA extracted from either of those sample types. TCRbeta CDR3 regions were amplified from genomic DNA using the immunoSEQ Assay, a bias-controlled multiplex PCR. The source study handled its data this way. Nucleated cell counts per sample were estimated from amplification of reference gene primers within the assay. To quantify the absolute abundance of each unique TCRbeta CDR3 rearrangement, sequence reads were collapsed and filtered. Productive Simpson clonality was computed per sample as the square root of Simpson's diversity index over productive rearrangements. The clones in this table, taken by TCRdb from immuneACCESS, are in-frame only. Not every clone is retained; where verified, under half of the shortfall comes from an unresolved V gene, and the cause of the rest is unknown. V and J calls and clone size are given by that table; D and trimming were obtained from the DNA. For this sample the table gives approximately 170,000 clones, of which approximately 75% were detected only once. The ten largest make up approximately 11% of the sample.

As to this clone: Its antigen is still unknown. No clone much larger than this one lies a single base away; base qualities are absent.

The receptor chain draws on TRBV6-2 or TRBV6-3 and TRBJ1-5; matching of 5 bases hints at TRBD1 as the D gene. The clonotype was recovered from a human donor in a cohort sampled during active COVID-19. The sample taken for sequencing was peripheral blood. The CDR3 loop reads CASSYPAGQGSQPQHF. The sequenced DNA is TGTGCCAGCAGTTACCCCGCGGGGCAGGGTAGTCAGCCCCAGCATTTT.